This TCR beta chain emerged from a study of blood T cells in healthy people across ages. Trimming left V 2 bases short and J 5 bases short, with 19 bases between. CDR1 is SGHRS and CDR2 is YFSETQ in the germline V gene. The CDR3 has 16 residues. It was with a sample-barcoded 5' primer and a J-beta primer mix that a second PCR of roughly 7 to 12 cycles was run. Each cDNA molecule carried a tag from a template-switch adaptor that contained 12 random nucleotides. TCRdb reanalysed the 5' RACE reads using MiXCR and keeps one entry per CDR3 protein. Here the sample spans roughly 1.6 million distinct CDR3 sequences, about 32% being singletons. As to this clonotype: Antigen unknown.

Broader study findings: Long-lived donors exceeded aged donors in naive CD4+ cells and diversity.

The receptor was derived from a woman in her 30s in good health. V usage is TRBV5-1 and J usage is TRBJ2-5; D might be TRBD1 or TRBD2, each matching 5 bases. Specimen: blood. The CDR3 sequence: CASSFLGTDFQETQYF. Written as DNA, the CDR3 is TGCGCCAGCAGCTTCTTAGGGACGGATTTCCAGGAGACCCAGTACTTC.